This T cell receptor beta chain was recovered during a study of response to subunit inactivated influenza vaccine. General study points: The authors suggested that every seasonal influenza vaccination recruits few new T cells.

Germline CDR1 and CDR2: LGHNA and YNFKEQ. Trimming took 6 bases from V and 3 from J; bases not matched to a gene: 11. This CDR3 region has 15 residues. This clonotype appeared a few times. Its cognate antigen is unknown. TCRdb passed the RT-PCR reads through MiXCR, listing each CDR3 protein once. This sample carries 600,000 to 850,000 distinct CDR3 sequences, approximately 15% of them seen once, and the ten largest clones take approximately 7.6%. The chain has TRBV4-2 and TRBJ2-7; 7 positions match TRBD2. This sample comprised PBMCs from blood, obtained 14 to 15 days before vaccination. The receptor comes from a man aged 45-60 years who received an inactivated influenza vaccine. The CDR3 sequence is CASRREASGFYEQYF. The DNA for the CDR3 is TGTGCCAGCAGACGCGAGGCTAGCGGCTTCTACGAGCAGTACTTC.